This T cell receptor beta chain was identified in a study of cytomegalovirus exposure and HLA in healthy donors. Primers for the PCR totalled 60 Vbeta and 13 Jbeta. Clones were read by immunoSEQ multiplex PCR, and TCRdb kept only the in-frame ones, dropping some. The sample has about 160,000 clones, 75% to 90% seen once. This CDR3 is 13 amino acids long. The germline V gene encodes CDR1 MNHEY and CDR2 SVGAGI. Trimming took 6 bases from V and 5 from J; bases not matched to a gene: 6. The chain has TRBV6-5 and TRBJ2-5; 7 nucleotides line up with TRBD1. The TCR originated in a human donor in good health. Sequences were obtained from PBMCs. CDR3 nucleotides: TGTGCCAGCAGCAGGGGGATCGGGGAGACCCAGTACTTC. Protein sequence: CASSRGIGETQYF.